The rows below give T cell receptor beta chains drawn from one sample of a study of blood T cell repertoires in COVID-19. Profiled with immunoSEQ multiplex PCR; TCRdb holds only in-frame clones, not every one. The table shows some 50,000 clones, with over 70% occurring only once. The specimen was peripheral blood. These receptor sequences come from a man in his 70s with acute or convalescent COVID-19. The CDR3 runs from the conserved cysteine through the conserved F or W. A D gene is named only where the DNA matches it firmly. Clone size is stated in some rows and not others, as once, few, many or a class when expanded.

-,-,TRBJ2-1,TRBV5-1,CASSLGGSSYNEQFF,TGCGCCAGCAGCTTGGGAGGAAGCTCCTACAATGAGCAGTTCTTC
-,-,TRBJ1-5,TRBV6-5,CASSTSGGARQPQHF,-
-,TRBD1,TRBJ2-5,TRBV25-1,CASTTGALETQYF,TGTGCCAGCACGACAGGGGCGTTGGAGACCCAGTACTTC
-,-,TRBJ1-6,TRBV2,CATSPLHF,TGTGCCACTTCCCCCCTCCACTTT
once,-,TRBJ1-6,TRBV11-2,CASSRGGGSGSPLHF,TGTGCCAGCAGCCGCGGCGGGGGCTCGGGTTCACCCCTCCACTTT
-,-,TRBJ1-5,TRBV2,CASSEVYSNQPQHF,TGTGCCAGCAGCGAGGTCTATAGCAATCAGCCCCAGCATTTT
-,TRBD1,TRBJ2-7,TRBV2,CASSPLGQSYEQYF,TGTGCCAGCAGTCCCTTGGGACAGTCCTACGAGCAGTACTTC
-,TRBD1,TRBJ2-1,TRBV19,CASTGTGAAEQFF,TGTGCCAGTACTGGGACAGGGGCAGCTGAGCAGTTCTTC
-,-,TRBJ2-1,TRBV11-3,CASSLPGQMGNEQFF,TGTGCCAGCAGCTTGCCGGGACAAATGGGGAATGAGCAGTTCTTC
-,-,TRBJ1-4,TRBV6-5,CASSWARRPLF,TGTGCCAGCAGTTGGGCACGTCGTCCGCTTTTT
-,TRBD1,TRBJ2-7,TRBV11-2,CASSPMTGKSSEQYF,TGTGCCAGCAGCCCTATGACAGGGAAGTCGTCCGAGCAGTACTTC
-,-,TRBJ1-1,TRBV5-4,CASSLSQVNTEAFF,TGTGCCAGCAGCTTATCACAGGTGAACACTGAAGCTTTCTTT
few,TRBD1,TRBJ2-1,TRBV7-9,CASRPLDRGEQFF,TGTGCCAGCAGACCTTTGGACAGGGGTGAGCAGTTCTTC
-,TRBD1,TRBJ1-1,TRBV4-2,CASSQDHGTVNTEAFF,TGTGCCAGCAGCCAAGACCACGGGACAGTCAACACTGAAGCTTTCTTT
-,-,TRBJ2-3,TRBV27,CASRPGAIIPADTQYF,TGTGCCAGCCGCCCTGGGGCGATCATTCCAGCGGATACGCAGTATTTT
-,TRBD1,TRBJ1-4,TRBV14,CASSQELPGTGAQKLFF,TGTGCCAGCAGCCAAGAGTTGCCCGGGACAGGGGCCCAAAAACTGTTTTTT
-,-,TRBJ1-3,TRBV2,CASREGGGNTIYF,TGTGCCAGCAGAGAGGGGGGGGGAAACACCATATATTTT
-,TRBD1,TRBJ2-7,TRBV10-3,CAISDRDRPYEQYF,TGTGCCATCAGTGACCGGGACAGACCCTACGAGCAGTACTTC
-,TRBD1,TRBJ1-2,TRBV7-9,CASAGQETAHGYTF,TGTGCCAGCGCCGGACAGGAAACAGCACATGGCTACACCTTC
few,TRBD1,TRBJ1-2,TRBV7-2,CASSFDRANYGYTF,TGTGCCAGCAGCTTCGACAGGGCTAACTATGGCTACACCTTC
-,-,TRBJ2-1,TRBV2,CASSSDRNNEQFF,TGTGCCAGCAGTTCGGACAGAAACAATGAGCAGTTCTTC
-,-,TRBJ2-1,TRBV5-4,CASSSGQFSEQFF,TGTGCCAGCAGCTCCGGACAGTTCTCGGAGCAGTTCTTC
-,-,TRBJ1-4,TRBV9,CASSGQQGWGEKLFF,TGTGCCAGCAGCGGTCAACAGGGCTGGGGTGAAAAACTGTTTTTT
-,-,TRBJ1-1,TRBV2,CASSPTVSGTEAFF,TGTGCCAGCAGTCCAACAGTGAGCGGAACTGAAGCTTTCTTT
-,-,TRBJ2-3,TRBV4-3,CASSQQDSDTDTQYF,TGCGCCAGCAGCCAACAGGACAGTGACACAGATACGCAGTATTTT
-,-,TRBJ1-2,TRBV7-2,CASSTRSYGYTF,TGTGCCAGCAGCACGAGATCTTATGGCTACACCTTC
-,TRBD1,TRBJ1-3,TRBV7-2,CASSPGQGEGNTIYF,TGTGCCAGCAGCCCGGGACAGGGGGAGGGTAACACCATATATTTT
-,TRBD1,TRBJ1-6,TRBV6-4,CASRQQGSSSPLHF,TGTGCCAGCAGACAACAGGGGAGCAGTTCACCCCTCCACTTT
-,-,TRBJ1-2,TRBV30,CAWSVGGDGYTF,TGTGCCTGGAGTGTAGGGGGGGATGGCTACACCTTC
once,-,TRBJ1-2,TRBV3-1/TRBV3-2,CASSQDGQGYGYTF,TGTGCCAGCAGCCAAGACGGTCAGGGGTATGGCTACACCTTC
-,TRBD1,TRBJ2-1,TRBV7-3,CASSPTGRAEQFF,TGTGCCAGCAGCCCGACAGGGCGGGCTGAGCAGTTCTTC
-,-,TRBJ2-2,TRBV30,CAWSRVGTGELFF,TGTGCCTGGAGCAGGGTAGGCACCGGGGAGCTGTTTTTT
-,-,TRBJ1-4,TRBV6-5,CASSYSSYNEKLFF,TGTGCCAGCAGTTACTCGAGCTATAATGAAAAACTGTTTTTT
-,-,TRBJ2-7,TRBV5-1,CASSLGGRGPEQYF,TGCGCCAGCAGCTTGGGGGGGCGAGGACCCGAGCAGTACTTC
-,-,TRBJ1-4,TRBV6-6,CASSWGVTSEKLFF,TGTGCCAGCAGTTGGGGAGTTACGAGCGAAAAACTGTTTTTT
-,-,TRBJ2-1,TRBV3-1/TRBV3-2,CASSQGRAGNEQFF,TGTGCCAGCAGCCAAGGGAGGGCCGGAAATGAGCAGTTCTTC
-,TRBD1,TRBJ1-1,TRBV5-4,CASSLGQGVANTEAFF,TGTGCCAGCAGCTTGGGACAGGGGGTAGCGAACACTGAAGCTTTCTTT
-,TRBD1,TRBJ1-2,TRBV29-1,CSVRQGGGYTF,TGCAGCGTTCGACAGGGTGGTGGCTACACCTTC
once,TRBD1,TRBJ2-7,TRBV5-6,CASSFGQGSTYEQYF,TGTGCCAGCAGCTTCGGACAGGGGAGTACCTACGAGCAGTACTTC
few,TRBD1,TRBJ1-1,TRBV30,CAWSEGTARRGDTEAFF,TGTGCCTGGAGTGAGGGGACAGCGCGACGAGGGGACACTGAAGCTTTCTTT
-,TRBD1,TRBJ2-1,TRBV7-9,CASKPPGQGFNEQFF,TGTGCCAGCAAACCCCCGGGACAGGGATTCAATGAGCAGTTCTTC
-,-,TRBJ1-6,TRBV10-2,CASRGGIASPLHF,TGCGCCAGCCGGGGGGGGATTGCTTCACCCCTCCACTTT
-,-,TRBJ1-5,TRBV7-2,CASSLDRNQPQHF,TGTGCCAGCAGTTTGGACAGAAATCAGCCCCAGCATTTT
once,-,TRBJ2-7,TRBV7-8,CASSQDTATYEQYF,TGTGCCAGCAGCCAGGACACGGCGACCTACGAGCAGTACTTC
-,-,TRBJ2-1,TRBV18,CASSPPNEEQFF,TGTGCCAGCTCACCACCGAACGAGGAGCAGTTCTTC
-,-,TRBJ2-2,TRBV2,CASSENPGNTGELFF,TGTGCCAGCAGTGAGAATCCGGGGAACACCGGGGAGCTGTTTTTT
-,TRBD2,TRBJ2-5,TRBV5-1,CASSRDYSQETQYF,TGCGCCAGCAGCCGGGACTACTCCCAAGAGACCCAGTACTTC
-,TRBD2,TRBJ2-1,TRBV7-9,CASSSRLATNEQFF,TGTGCCAGCAGCTCCCGACTAGCGACCAATGAGCAGTTCTTC
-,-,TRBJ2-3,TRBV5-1,CASSLGTLAPDTQYF,TGCGCCAGCAGCTTAGGGACACTGGCCCCAGATACGCAGTATTTT
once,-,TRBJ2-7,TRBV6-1,CASSENPGHLYEQYF,TGTGCCAGCAGTGAAAACCCCGGTCATCTCTACGAGCAGTACTTC